Listed below are T cell receptor beta chains from one sample, sequenced in a study of cytomegalovirus exposure and HLA in healthy donors. Measured with immunoSEQ multiplex PCR; TCRdb has only the in-frame clones, and not every one. The table shows roughly 65,000 clones, with around 77% occurring only once. Specimen: PBMCs. Receptor source: a woman in her 30s in good health and CMV-seronegative. CDR3s include the opening cysteine and the closing phenylalanine or tryptophan. The D gene is left open where the match is weak. Clone size is given for some rows only: seen once, a few or many times, or a class if the clone is expanded.

d_call: -
j_call: TRBJ2-1
clone_size: -
v_call: TRBV6-4
cdr3_aa: CASRRDSSYNEQFF
cdr3_nt: TGTGCCAGCAGGAGGGATAGCTCCTACAATGAGCAGTTCTTC

d_call: TRBD1
j_call: TRBJ1-1
clone_size: -
v_call: TRBV6-1
cdr3_aa: CASTRGKSGNTEAFF
cdr3_nt: TGTGCCAGCACCAGGGGGAAGTCAGGGAACACTGAAGCTTTCTTT

d_call: -
j_call: TRBJ1-5
clone_size: -
v_call: TRBV9
cdr3_aa: CASSVAGGNQPQHF
cdr3_nt: TGTGCCAGCAGCGTAGCGGGCGGGAATCAGCCCCAGCATTTT

d_call: TRBD1
j_call: TRBJ1-2
clone_size: -
v_call: TRBV27
cdr3_aa: CASRGQVYGYTF
cdr3_nt: TGTGCCAGCCGGGGACAGGTCTATGGCTACACCTTC

d_call: TRBD1
j_call: TRBJ1-1
clone_size: -
v_call: TRBV30
cdr3_aa: CAWTGTGATEAFF
cdr3_nt: TGTGCCTGGACTGGAACAGGGGCCACTGAAGCTTTCTTT

d_call: -
j_call: TRBJ1-2
clone_size: -
v_call: TRBV25-1
cdr3_aa: CASSESGLYGYTF
cdr3_nt: TGTGCCAGCAGTGAATCAGGGCTCTATGGCTACACCTTC

d_call: -
j_call: TRBJ2-1
clone_size: few
v_call: TRBV30
cdr3_aa: CAWRSGGREANEQFF
cdr3_nt: TGTGCCTGGAGGTCAGGGGGGCGAGAGGCGAATGAGCAGTTCTTC

d_call: -
j_call: TRBJ1-2
clone_size: once
v_call: TRBV30
cdr3_aa: CAWDNFEGNGYTF
cdr3_nt: TGTGCCTGGGATAACTTCGAGGGAAATGGCTACACCTTC

d_call: TRBD2
j_call: TRBJ2-7
clone_size: -
v_call: TRBV9
cdr3_aa: CASSHPTSGSSYEQYF
cdr3_nt: TGTGCCAGCAGCCACCCGACTAGCGGCAGCTCCTACGAGCAGTACTTC

d_call: TRBD1
j_call: TRBJ2-2
clone_size: -
v_call: TRBV30
cdr3_aa: CAWYSGQLTGELFF
cdr3_nt: TGTGCCTGGTATTCGGGACAGCTCACCGGGGAGCTGTTTTTT

d_call: -
j_call: TRBJ1-4
clone_size: once
v_call: TRBV5-1
cdr3_aa: CASSSRGLDGEKLFF
cdr3_nt: TGCGCCAGCAGCTCGCGGGGCCTGGACGGTGAAAAACTGTTTTTT

d_call: TRBD1
j_call: TRBJ1-6
clone_size: -
v_call: TRBV30
cdr3_aa: CAWRRDRSYSPLHF
cdr3_nt: TGTGCCTGGAGAAGGGACAGATCGTATTCACCCCTCCACTTT

d_call: TRBD1
j_call: TRBJ2-7
clone_size: -
v_call: TRBV30
cdr3_aa: CAWGTGQGTYEQYF
cdr3_nt: TGTGCCTGGGGTACCGGACAGGGGACCTACGAGCAGTACTTC

d_call: -
j_call: TRBJ2-7
clone_size: -
v_call: TRBV29-1
cdr3_aa: CSFRQTGMGEQYF
cdr3_nt: TGCAGCTTCCGCCAGACAGGAATGGGCGAGCAGTACTTC

d_call: -
j_call: TRBJ2-1
clone_size: -
v_call: TRBV7-7
cdr3_aa: CASSSGGPHNEQFF
cdr3_nt: TGTGCTAGCAGCTCCGGGGGACCCCACAATGAGCAGTTCTTC

d_call: TRBD1
j_call: TRBJ2-2
clone_size: -
v_call: TRBV10-3
cdr3_aa: CAIKTGSRTGELFF
cdr3_nt: TGTGCCATCAAGACAGGGTCCAGGACCGGGGAGCTGTTTTTT

d_call: -
j_call: TRBJ2-5
clone_size: -
v_call: TRBV6-5
cdr3_aa: CASRPPVYQETQYF
cdr3_nt: TGTGCCAGCAGACCGCCGGTGTACCAAGAGACCCAGTACTTC

d_call: -
j_call: TRBJ2-2
clone_size: -
v_call: TRBV5-1
cdr3_aa: CASSLDGNTGELFF
cdr3_nt: TGCGCCAGCAGCCTGGACGGGAACACCGGGGAGCTGTTTTTT

d_call: -
j_call: TRBJ1-5
clone_size: -
v_call: TRBV11-1
cdr3_aa: CASSFRGGQPQHF
cdr3_nt: TGTGCCAGCAGCTTCAGGGGTGGTCAGCCCCAGCATTTT

d_call: TRBD2
j_call: TRBJ2-5
clone_size: -
v_call: TRBV30
cdr3_aa: CAWNSGRAGETQYF
cdr3_nt: TGTGCCTGGAATAGCGGGAGGGCCGGAGAGACCCAGTACTTC

d_call: -
j_call: TRBJ2-1
clone_size: -
v_call: TRBV6-4
cdr3_aa: CASIVLSNNEQFF
cdr3_nt: TGTGCCAGCATAGTTCTATCCAACAATGAGCAGTTCTTC

d_call: -
j_call: TRBJ1-1
clone_size: -
v_call: TRBV15
cdr3_aa: CATSRDGRNTEAFF
cdr3_nt: TGTGCCACCAGCAGAGATGGCAGGAACACTGAAGCTTTCTTT

d_call: TRBD1
j_call: TRBJ1-1
clone_size: -
v_call: TRBV9
cdr3_aa: CASSRGLDTEAFF
cdr3_nt: TGTGCCAGCAGCAGGGGGCTAGACACTGAAGCTTTCTTT

d_call: -
j_call: TRBJ2-7
clone_size: -
v_call: TRBV6-5
cdr3_aa: CASSQGTGGHEQYF
cdr3_nt: TGTGCCAGCAGTCAAGGCACAGGCGGACACGAGCAGTACTTC

d_call: TRBD2
j_call: TRBJ2-1
clone_size: -
v_call: TRBV4-3
cdr3_aa: CASSQGTAGGNEQFF
cdr3_nt: TGCGCCAGCAGCCAAGGTACAGCGGGAGGGAATGAGCAGTTCTTC

d_call: TRBD2
j_call: TRBJ2-5
clone_size: -
v_call: TRBV4-1
cdr3_aa: CASSPQRGRTETQYF
cdr3_nt: TGCGCCAGCAGCCCGCAGCGGGGACGAACAGAGACCCAGTACTTC

d_call: TRBD2
j_call: TRBJ2-5
clone_size: -
v_call: TRBV7-9
cdr3_aa: CASSLGLAQETQYF
cdr3_nt: TGTGCCAGCAGCTTAGGACTAGCCCAAGAGACCCAGTACTTC

d_call: -
j_call: TRBJ2-5
clone_size: once
v_call: TRBV2
cdr3_aa: CASREGGGMETQYF
cdr3_nt: TGTGCCAGCAGGGAAGGAGGAGGAATGGAGACCCAGTACTTC

d_call: -
j_call: TRBJ1-5
clone_size: -
v_call: TRBV7-2
cdr3_aa: CASSAGSNQPQHF
cdr3_nt: TGTGCCAGCAGTGCAGGCAGCAATCAGCCCCAGCATTTT

d_call: TRBD2
j_call: TRBJ2-5
clone_size: -
v_call: TRBV5-4
cdr3_aa: CASSRWGGTETQYF
cdr3_nt: TGTGCCAGCAGCCGCTGGGGGGGAACGGAGACCCAGTACTTC

d_call: -
j_call: TRBJ1-2
clone_size: -
v_call: TRBV30
cdr3_aa: CAWSDGSTGYTF
cdr3_nt: TGTGCCTGGAGTGACGGGTCGACTGGCTACACCTTC

d_call: -
j_call: TRBJ1-2
clone_size: -
v_call: TRBV5-1
cdr3_aa: CASSLRGWGYGYTF
cdr3_nt: TGCGCCAGCAGCTTGCGAGGGTGGGGCTATGGCTACACCTTC

d_call: -
j_call: TRBJ1-1
clone_size: -
v_call: TRBV28
cdr3_aa: CASRPIDRPNTEAFF
cdr3_nt: TGTGCCAGCAGACCCATAGACAGGCCGAACACTGAAGCTTTCTTT

d_call: -
j_call: TRBJ2-5
clone_size: -
v_call: TRBV11-2
cdr3_aa: CASSLIGGQETQYF
cdr3_nt: TGTGCCAGCAGCTTAATAGGAGGGCAAGAGACCCAGTACTTC

d_call: -
j_call: TRBJ1-5
clone_size: -
v_call: TRBV4-1
cdr3_aa: CASSQDIRRGQSNQPQHF
cdr3_nt: TGCGCCAGCAGCCAAGACATCAGGCGGGGTCAGAGCAATCAGCCCCAGCATTTT

d_call: TRBD1
j_call: TRBJ1-2
clone_size: -
v_call: TRBV29-1
cdr3_aa: CSVTGSTGGRRGYTF
cdr3_nt: TGCAGCGTCACCGGTAGTACAGGGGGCCGCCGGGGCTACACCTTC

d_call: -
j_call: TRBJ2-7
clone_size: -
v_call: TRBV6-1
cdr3_aa: CASSLSQGEQYF
cdr3_nt: TGTGCCAGCAGCCTCTCCCAGGGCGAGCAGTACTTC

d_call: -
j_call: TRBJ2-7
clone_size: -
v_call: TRBV2
cdr3_aa: CASSESSRAEYEQYF
cdr3_nt: TGTGCCAGCAGTGAATCGAGCAGGGCCGAATACGAGCAGTACTTC

d_call: TRBD1
j_call: TRBJ2-2
clone_size: -
v_call: TRBV10-3
cdr3_aa: CAISVSGQGPTGELFF
cdr3_nt: TGTGCCATCAGTGTGTCGGGACAGGGTCCCACCGGGGAGCTGTTTTTT

d_call: TRBD1
j_call: TRBJ1-5
clone_size: few
v_call: TRBV6-5
cdr3_aa: CASSSFGQGKDSQHF
cdr3_nt: TGTGCCAGCAGTTCCTTCGGACAGGGTAAGGACTCCCAGCATTTT

d_call: -
j_call: TRBJ2-7
clone_size: -
v_call: TRBV7-2
cdr3_aa: CASSLSRGDYEQYF
cdr3_nt: TGTGCCAGCAGCTTATCCAGGGGAGACTACGAGCAGTACTTC

d_call: TRBD2
j_call: TRBJ2-1
clone_size: -
v_call: TRBV4-1
cdr3_aa: CASSQGEGLGFYNEQFF
cdr3_nt: TGCGCCAGCAGCCAAGGTGAGGGACTAGGGTTCTACAATGAGCAGTTCTTC

d_call: -
j_call: TRBJ1-1
clone_size: -
v_call: TRBV30
cdr3_aa: CAWEGRKAEAFF
cdr3_nt: TGTGCCTGGGAAGGGAGAAAGGCTGAAGCTTTCTTT

d_call: -
j_call: TRBJ2-3
clone_size: -
v_call: TRBV5-1
cdr3_aa: CASSRERGSQTDTQYF
cdr3_nt: TGCGCCAGCAGCAGGGAACGGGGTAGTCAGACAGATACGCAGTATTTT